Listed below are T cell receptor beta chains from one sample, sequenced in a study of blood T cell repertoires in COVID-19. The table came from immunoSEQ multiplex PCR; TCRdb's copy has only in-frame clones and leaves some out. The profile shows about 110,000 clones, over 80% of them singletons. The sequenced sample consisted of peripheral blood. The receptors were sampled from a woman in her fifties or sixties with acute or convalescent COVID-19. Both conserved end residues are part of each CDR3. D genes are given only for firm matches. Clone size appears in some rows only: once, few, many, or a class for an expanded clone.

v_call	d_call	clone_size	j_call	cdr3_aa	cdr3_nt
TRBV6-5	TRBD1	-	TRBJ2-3	CASKQTGDPDTQYF	TGTGCCAGCAAACAGACAGGGGACCCAGATACGCAGTATTTT
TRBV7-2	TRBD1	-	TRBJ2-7	CASSAGQGPFYEQYF	TGTGCCAGCTCAGCGGGACAGGGCCCATTCTACGAGCAGTACTTC
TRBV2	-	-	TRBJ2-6	CASCLFSGANVLTF	TGTGCCAGCTGTCTGTTCTCTGGGGCCAACGTCCTGACTTTC
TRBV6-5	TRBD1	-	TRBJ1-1	CASFPRDSEAFF	TGTGCCAGCTTTCCCCGGGACAGTGAAGCTTTCTTT
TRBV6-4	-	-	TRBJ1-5	CASSGRGPRPQHF	TGTGCCAGCAGTGGAAGGGGCCCTCGGCCCCAGCATTTT
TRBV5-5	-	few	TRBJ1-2	CASSSTPEQRVGYTF	TGTGCCAGCAGCTCCACGCCTGAACAACGGGTTGGCTACACCTTC
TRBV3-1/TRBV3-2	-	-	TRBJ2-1	CARRPFSGPAGDNEQFF	TGTGCCAGGAGGCCTTTTAGCGGCCCCGCCGGGGACAATGAGCAGTTCTTC
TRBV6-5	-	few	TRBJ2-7	CASSPSDRWDEQYF	TGTGCCAGCAGTCCCTCGGACAGATGGGACGAGCAGTACTTC
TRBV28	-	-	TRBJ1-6	CASSLGSWSPLHF	TGTGCCAGCAGTTTAGGCTCTTGGTCACCCCTCCACTTT
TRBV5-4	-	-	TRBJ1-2	CASSGLNYGYTF	TGTGCCAGCAGCGGGCTTAACTATGGCTACACCTTC
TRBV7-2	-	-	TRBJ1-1	CASSRTAASPEAFF	TGTGCCAGCAGCCGGACAGCGGCTTCCCCTGAAGCTTTCTTT
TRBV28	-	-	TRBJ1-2	CASKLGRRGYTF	TGTGCCAGCAAATTAGGAAGGAGGGGCTACACCTTC
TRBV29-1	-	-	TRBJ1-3	CSVRTASGNTIYF	TGCAGCGTGCGGACAGCCTCTGGAAACACCATATATTTT
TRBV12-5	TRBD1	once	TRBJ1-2	CASGLAGTGGEGYTF	TGTGCTAGTGGTTTGGCCGGGACAGGGGGCGAGGGCTACACCTTC
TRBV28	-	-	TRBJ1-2	CASSLPDGGGNGYTF	TGTGCCAGCAGTTTACCCGACGGGGGAGGTAATGGCTACACCTTC
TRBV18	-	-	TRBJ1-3	CASSPSIGDSGNTIYF	TGTGCCAGCTCACCATCCATCGGGGACTCTGGAAACACCATATATTTT
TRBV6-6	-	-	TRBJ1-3	CASRPSKAGNTIYF	TGTGCCAGCAGACCCAGTAAAGCGGGAAACACCATATATTTT
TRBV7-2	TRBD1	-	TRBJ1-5	CASRPTGGTNQPQHF	TGTGCCAGCAGGCCTACAGGGGGCACCAATCAGCCCCAGCATTTT
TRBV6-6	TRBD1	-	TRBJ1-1	CASSRNTGGLGGTEAFF	TGTGCCAGCAGTCGAAACACAGGGGGCCTCGGTGGCACTGAAGCTTTCTTT
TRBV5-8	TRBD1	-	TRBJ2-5	CASSLGRQGRQTQYF	TGTGCCAGCAGCTTGGGGCGACAGGGTAGACAGACCCAGTACTTC
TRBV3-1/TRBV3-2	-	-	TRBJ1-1	CASSPGPIRGTEAFF	TGTGCCAGCAGCCCTGGACCGATCAGGGGCACTGAAGCTTTCTTT
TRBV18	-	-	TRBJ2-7	CASAPGTFTYEQYF	TGTGCCAGCGCACCGGGGACATTTACCTACGAGCAGTACTTC
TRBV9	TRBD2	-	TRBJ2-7	CASSVREGRFDEQYF	TGTGCCAGCAGCGTACGGGAGGGGCGCTTTGACGAGCAGTACTTC
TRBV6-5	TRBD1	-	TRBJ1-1	CASDRGLGGTEAFF	TGTGCCTCGGACAGGGGGCTGGGAGGCACTGAAGCTTTCTTT
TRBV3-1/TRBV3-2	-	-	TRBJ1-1	CASSLAESNTEAFF	TGTGCCAGCAGCCTAGCAGAGTCGAACACTGAAGCTTTCTTT
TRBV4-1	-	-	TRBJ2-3	CASSQPREGLLESPTDTQYF	TGCGCCAGCAGCCAACCTCGTGAGGGCTTACTAGAGTCACCCACAGATACGCAGTATTTT
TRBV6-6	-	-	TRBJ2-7	CASSFYEGLNYEQYF	TGTGCCAGCAGTTTCTATGAGGGCTTGAACTACGAGCAGTACTTC
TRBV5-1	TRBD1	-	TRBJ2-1	CVSRFGTGSYNEQFF	TGCGTCAGCAGGTTCGGGACAGGGTCCTACAATGAGCAGTTCTTC
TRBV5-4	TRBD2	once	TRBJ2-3	CASSGTGLATDTQYF	TGTGCCAGCAGCGGCACGGGACTAGCAACGGATACGCAGTATTTT
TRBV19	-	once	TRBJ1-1	CASISFSEDTEAFF	TGTGCCAGTATCAGTTTCTCGGAGGACACTGAAGCTTTCTTT
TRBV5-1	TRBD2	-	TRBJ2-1	CASTYSGAHNEQFF	TGCGCCAGCACCTATAGCGGGGCCCACAATGAGCAGTTCTTC
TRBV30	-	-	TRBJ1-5	CAWSVRGYGQPQHF	TGTGCCTGGAGTGTACGGGGGTACGGTCAGCCCCAGCATTTT